In this sample, the clone carrying this TCR beta chain turned up once. This entry is derived from a study of blood T cell repertoires in COVID-19. The age range of participants was 18 to 89 years, with residence in some 25 US areas. Participants had their cohort set by participant-reported clinical history. Either two negative PCRs, clearance, or symptom resolution qualified Cohort 3 donors as recovered. CDR1 and CDR2 from the germline V gene are SGHNT and YYREEE (reference sequence). This CDR3 contains 15 residues. The V and J ends lost 3 bases and 10 bases, in that order; junction bases with no gene match: 13. Assay: immunoSEQ multiplex PCR; the TCRdb copy retains only in-frame clones and omits some. Here the sample spans fewer than 300,000 clones, around 90% being singletons.

The sample consisted of PBMCs or T cells enriched from blood (not recorded which). This sequence was found in a woman in her 30s who had recovered from COVID-19. The chain joins TRBV5-4 to TRBJ2-1; 7 bases line up with TRBD2. The CDR3 nucleotides read TGTGCCAGCAGCTCCTCGAATAGCGGGTTTAAAGAGCAGTTCTTC. Its translation is CASSSSNSGFKEQFF.